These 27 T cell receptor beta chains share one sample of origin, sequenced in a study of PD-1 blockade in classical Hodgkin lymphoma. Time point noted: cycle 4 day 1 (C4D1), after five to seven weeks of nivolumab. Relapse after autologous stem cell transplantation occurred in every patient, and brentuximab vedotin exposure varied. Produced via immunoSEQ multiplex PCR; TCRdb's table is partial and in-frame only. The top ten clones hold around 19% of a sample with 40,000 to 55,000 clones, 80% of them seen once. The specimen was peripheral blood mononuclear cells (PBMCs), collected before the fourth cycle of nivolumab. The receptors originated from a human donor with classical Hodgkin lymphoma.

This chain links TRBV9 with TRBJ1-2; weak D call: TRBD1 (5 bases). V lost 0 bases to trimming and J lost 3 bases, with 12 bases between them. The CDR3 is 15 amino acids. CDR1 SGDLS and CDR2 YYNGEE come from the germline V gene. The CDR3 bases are TGTGCCAGCAGCGTAGAGGAAGGGGAGCACTATGGCTACACCTTC. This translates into CASSVEEGEHYGYTF.

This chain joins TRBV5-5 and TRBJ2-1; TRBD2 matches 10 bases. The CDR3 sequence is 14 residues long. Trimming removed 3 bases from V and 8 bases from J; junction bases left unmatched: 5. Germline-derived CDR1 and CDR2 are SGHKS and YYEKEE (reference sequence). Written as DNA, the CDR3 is TGTGCCAGCAGCTGGGGACTAGCGCGAGATGAGCAGTTCTTC. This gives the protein CASSWGLARDEQFF.

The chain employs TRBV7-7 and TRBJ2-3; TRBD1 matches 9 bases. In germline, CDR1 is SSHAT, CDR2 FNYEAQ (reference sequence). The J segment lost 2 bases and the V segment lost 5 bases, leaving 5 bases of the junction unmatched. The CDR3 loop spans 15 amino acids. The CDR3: CASSQGQGPTDTQYF. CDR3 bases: TGTGCCAGCAGCCAGGGACAGGGACCCACAGATACGCAGTATTTT.

In DNA form, the CDR3 reads TGCGCCAGCAGTCAATTTAAGGACGGACCCGTT. This translates into CASSQFKDGPV. The rearrangement links TRBV23-1 to TRBJ2-7; unclear D gene. TRBV23-1 is recorded as an ORF, its role being uncertain. The CDR3 loop spans 11 amino acids.

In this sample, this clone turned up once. CDR3 DNA: TGTGCCAGCAGCTTAGTTAGCGGGAGCAGTTTCGAGCAGTACTTC. It specifies CASSLVSGSSFEQYF. The chain has TRBV11-2 and TRBJ2-7; TRBD2 agrees at 9 bases. Losses at the gene ends were 1 base for V and 6 bases for J; bases not matched to a gene: 7. Germline loops: CDR1 SGHAT, CDR2 FQNNGV. The length of the CDR3 is 15 residues.

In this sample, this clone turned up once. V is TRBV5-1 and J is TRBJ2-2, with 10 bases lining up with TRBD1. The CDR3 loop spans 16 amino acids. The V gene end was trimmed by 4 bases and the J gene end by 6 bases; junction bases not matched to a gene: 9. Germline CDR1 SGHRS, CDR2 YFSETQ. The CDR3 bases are TGCGCCAGCAGCCTACGACAGGGGGCTAACGCCGGGGAGCTGTTTTTT. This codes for CASSLRQGANAGELFF.

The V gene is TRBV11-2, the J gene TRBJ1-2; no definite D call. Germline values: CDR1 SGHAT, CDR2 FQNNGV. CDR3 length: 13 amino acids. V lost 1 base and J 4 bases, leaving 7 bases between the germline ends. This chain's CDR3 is CASSLGVSYGYTF. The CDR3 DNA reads TGTGCCAGCAGCTTAGGAGTTTCCTATGGCTACACCTTC. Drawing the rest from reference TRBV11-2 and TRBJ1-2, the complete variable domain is EAGVAQSPRYKIIEKRQSVAFWCNPISGHATLYWYQQILGQGPKLLIQFQNNGVVDDSQLPKDRFSAERLKGVDSTLKIQPAKLEDSAVYLCASSLGVSYGYTFGSGTRLTVV.

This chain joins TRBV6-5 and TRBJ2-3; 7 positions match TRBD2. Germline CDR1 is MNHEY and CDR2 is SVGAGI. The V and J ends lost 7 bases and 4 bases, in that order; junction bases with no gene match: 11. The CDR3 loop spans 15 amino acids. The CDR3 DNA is TGTGCCAGCATCCCCCGGGAGGAGTTCGCAGATACGCAGTATTTT. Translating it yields CASIPREEFADTQYF.

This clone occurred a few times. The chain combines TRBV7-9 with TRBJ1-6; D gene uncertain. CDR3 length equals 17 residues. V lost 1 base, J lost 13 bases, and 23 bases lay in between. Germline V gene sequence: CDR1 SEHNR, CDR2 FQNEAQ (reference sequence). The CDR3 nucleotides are TGTGCCAGCAGCTTAGAGACGAACCTACTACGAATTCACCCCCTCCACTTT. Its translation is CASSLETNLLRIHPLHF.

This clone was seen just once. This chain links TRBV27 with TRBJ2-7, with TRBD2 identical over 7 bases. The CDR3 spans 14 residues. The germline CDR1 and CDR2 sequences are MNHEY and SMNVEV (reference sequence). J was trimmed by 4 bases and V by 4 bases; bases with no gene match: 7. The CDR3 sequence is CASSSVGGSYEQYF. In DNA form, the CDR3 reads TGTGCCAGCAGTTCGGTGGGAGGGTCTTACGAGCAGTACTTC.

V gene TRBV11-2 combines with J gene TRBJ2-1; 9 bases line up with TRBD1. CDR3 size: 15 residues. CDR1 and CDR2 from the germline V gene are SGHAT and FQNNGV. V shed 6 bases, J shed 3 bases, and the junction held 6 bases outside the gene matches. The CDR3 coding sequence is TGTGCCAGCAGATCGGGACAGGGAAACTACAATGAGCAGTTCTTC. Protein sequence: CASRSGQGNYNEQFF.

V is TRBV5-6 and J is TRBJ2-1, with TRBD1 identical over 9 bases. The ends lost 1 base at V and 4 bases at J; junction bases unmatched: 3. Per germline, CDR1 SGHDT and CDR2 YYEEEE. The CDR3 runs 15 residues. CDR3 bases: TGTGCCAGCAGCTTGAGGACAGGGGTTTACAATGAGCAGTTCTTC. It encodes CASSLRTGVYNEQFF. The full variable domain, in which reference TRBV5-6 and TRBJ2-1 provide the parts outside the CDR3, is DAGVTQSPTHLIKTRGQQVTLRCSPKSGHDTVSWYQQALGQGPQFIFQYYEEEERQRGNFPDRFSGHQFPNYSSELNVNALLLGDSALYLCASSLRTGVYNEQFFGPGTRLTVL.

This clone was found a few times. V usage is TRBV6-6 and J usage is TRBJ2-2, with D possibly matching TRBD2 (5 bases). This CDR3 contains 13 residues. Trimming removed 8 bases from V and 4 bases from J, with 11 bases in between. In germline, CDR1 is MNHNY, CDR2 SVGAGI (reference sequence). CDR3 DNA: TGTGCCAGCTCATTAAGCGGCACCGGGGAGCTGTTTTTT. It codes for CASSLSGTGELFF.

The CDR3 DNA is TGTGCCTGGAGTGGGGACCGACACTTGAATGAAAAACTGTTTTTT. It yields the protein CAWSGDRHLNEKLFF. The V call is TRBV30, the J call TRBJ1-4; TRBD1 is a possible D gene (5 bases). Trimming cost V 1 base and J 5 bases, with 14 bases left between them. The length of the CDR3 is 15 residues. Germline loops: CDR1 GTSNPN, CDR2 SVGIG (reference sequence).

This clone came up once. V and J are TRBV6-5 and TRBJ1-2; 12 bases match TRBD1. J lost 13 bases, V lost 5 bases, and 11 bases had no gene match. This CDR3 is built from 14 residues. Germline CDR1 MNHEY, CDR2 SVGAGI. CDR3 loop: CASSGPPGQGACTF. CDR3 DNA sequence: TGTGCCAGCAGTGGACCCCCGGGACAGGGGGCATGCACCTTC.

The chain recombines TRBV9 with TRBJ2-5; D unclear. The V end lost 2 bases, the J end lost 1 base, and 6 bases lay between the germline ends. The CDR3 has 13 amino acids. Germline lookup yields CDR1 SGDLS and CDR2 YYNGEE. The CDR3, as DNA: TGTGCCAGCAGCGTCGGCCTCCAAGAGACCCAGTACTTC. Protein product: CASSVGLQETQYF.

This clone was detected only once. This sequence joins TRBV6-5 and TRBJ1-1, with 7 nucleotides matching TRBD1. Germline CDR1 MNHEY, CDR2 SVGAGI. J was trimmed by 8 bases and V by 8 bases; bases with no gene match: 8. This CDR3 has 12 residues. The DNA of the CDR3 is TGTGCCAGCTCGACAGGGACGACCGAAGCTTTCTTT. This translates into CASSTGTTEAFF.

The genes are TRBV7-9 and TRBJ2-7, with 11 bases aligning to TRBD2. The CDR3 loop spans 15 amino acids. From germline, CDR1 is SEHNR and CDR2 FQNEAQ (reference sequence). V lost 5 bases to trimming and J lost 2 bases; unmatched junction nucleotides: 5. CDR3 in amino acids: CASSLGLAGTYEQYF. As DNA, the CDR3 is TGTGCCAGCAGCCTAGGACTAGCGGGTACCTACGAGCAGTACTTC.

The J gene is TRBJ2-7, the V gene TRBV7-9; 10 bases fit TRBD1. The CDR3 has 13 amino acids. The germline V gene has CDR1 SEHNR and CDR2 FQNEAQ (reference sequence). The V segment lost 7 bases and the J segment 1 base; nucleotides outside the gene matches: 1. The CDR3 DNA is TGTGCCAGCATGGGACAGGGGTCCTACGAGCAGTACTTC. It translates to CASMGQGSYEQYF.

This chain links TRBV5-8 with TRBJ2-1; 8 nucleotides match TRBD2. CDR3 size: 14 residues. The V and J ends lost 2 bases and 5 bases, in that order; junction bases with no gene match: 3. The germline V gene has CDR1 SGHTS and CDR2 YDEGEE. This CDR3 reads CASSFGTSDNEQFF. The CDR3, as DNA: TGTGCCAGCAGCTTTGGGACTAGTGACAATGAGCAGTTCTTC.

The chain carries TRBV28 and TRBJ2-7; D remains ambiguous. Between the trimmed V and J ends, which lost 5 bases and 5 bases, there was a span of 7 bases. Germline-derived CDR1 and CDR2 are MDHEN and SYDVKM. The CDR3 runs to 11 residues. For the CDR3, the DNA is TGTGCCAGCAGTCCCCGGCACGAGCAGTACTTC. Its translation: CASSPRHEQYF.

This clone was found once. The CDR3 is CATQREGESTDTQYF. CDR3 nucleotide sequence: TGTGCCACCCAGCGGGAGGGGGAAAGCACAGATACGCAGTATTTT. This rearrangement joins TRBV15 to TRBJ2-3; 10 nucleotides align to TRBD2. The germline V gene has CDR1 LNHNV and CDR2 YYDKDF (reference sequence). The V and J ends lost 8 bases and 0 bases, in that order; junction bases with no gene match: 5. The CDR3 spans 15 residues.

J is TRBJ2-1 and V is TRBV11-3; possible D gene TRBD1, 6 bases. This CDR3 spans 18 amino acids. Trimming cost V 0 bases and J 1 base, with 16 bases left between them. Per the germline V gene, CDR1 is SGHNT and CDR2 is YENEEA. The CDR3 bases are TGTGCCAGCAGCTTAGATAGCAGATGGCAGGGGTCCTACAATGAGCAGTTCTTC. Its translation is CASSLDSRWQGSYNEQFF.

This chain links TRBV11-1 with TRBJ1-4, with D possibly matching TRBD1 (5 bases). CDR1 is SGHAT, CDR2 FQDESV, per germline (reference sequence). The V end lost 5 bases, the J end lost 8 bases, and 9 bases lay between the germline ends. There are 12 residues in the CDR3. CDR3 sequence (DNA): TGTGCCAGCAGCCTCGGGGCGGAAAAACTGTTTTTT. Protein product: CASSLGAEKLFF.

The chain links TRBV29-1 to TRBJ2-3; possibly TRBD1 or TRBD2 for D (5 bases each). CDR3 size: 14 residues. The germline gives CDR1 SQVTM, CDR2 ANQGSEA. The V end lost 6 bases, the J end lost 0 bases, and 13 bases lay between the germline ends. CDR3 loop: CSVRDGASTDTQYF. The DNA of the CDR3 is TGCAGCGTCCGGGACGGAGCGAGCACAGATACGCAGTATTTT.

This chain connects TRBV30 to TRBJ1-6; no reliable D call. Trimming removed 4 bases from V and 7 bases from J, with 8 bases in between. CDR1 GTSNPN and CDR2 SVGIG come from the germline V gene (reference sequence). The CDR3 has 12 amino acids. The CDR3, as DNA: TGTGCCTGGACTAGCCTGAATTCACCCCTCCACTTT. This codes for CAWTSLNSPLHF.

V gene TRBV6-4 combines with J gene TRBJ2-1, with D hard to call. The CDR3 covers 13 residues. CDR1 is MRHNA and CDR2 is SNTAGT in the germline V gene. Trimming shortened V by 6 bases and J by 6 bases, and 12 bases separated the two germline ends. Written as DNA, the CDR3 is TGTGCCAGCAGCCAAGGTTTAAGCAATGAGCAGTTCTTC. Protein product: CASSQGLSNEQFF.